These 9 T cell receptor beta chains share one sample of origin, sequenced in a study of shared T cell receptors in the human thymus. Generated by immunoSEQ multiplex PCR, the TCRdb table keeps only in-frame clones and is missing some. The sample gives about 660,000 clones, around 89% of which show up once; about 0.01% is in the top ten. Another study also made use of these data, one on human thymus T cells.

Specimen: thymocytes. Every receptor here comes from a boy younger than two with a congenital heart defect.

This CDR3 reads CATASGPDTQYF. The CDR3 bases are TGTGCCACCGCTAGCGGGCCAGATACGCAGTATTTT. The chain combines TRBV15 with TRBJ2-3; 8 bases fit TRBD2. V shed 8 bases and J 4 bases; nucleotides not matched to a gene: 2. Germline assignment: CDR1 LNHNV and CDR2 YYDKDF (reference sequence). The CDR3 has 12 amino acids. Filled out from reference TRBV15 and TRBJ2-3, the complete variable domain reads DAMVIQNPRYQVTQFGKPVTLSCSQTLNHNVMYWYQQKSSQAPKLLFHYYDKDFNNEADTPDNFQSRRPNTSFCFLDIRSPGLGDTAMYLCATASGPDTQYFGPGTRLTVL.

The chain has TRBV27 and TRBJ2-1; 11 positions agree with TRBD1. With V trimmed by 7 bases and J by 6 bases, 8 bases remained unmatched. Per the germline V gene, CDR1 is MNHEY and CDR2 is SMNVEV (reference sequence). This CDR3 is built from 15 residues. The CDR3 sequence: CASTLGGTGGNEQFF. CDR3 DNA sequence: TGTGCCAGCACCCTAGGGGGGACAGGGGGCAATGAGCAGTTCTTC.

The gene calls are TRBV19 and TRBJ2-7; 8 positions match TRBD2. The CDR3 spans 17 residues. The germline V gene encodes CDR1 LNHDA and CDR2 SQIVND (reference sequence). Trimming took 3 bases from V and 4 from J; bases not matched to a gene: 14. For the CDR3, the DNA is TGTGCCAGTAGTATTATCGGGGCGGGAGGACATCTTTACGAGCAGTACTTC. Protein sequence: CASSIIGAGGHLYEQYF.

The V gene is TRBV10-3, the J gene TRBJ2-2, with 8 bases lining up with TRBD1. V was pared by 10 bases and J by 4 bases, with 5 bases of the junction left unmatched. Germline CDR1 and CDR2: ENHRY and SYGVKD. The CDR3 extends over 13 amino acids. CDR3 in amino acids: CASRGLLTGELFF. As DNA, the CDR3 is TGTGCCAGCAGGGGGCTACTCACCGGGGAGCTGTTTTTT.

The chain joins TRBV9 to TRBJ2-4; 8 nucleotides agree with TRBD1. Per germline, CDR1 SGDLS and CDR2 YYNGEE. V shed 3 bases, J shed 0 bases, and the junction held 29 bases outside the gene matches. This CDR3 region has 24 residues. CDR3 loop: CASSGPETGEVKEAVKRAKNIQYF. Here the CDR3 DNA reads TGTGCCAGCAGCGGCCCTGAGACAGGGGAAGTGAAGGAGGCGGTTAAAAGAGCCAAAAACATTCAGTACTTC. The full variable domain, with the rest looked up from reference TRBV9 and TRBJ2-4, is DSGVTQTPKHLITATGQRVTLRCSPRSGDLSVYWYQQSLDQGLQFLIQYYNGEERAKGNILERFSAQQFPDLHSELNLSSLELGDSALYFCASSGPETGEVKEAVKRAKNIQYFGAGTRLSVL.

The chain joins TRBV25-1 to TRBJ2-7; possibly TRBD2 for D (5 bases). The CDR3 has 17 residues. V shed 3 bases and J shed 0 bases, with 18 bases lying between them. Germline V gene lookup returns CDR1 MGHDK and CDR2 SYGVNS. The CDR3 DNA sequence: TGTGCCAGCAGTGAGAGCGGTGGGCCGACGAGCTCCTACGAGCAGTACTTC. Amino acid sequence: CASSESGGPTSSYEQYF.

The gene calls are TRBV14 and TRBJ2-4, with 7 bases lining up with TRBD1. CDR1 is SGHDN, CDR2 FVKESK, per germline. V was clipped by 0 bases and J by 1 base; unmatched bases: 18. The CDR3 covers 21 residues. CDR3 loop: CASSQEGVGQGELAAKNIQYF. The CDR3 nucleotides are TGTGCCAGCAGCCAAGAGGGCGTGGGGCAGGGGGAACTGGCGGCCAAAAACATTCAGTACTTC.

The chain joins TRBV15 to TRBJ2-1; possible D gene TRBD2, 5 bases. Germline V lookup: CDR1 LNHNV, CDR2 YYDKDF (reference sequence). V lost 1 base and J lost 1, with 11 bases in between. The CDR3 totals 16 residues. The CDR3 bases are TGTGCCACCAGCAGAGGCCTAGCTGTTTCCTACAATGAGCAGTTCTTC. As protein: CATSRGLAVSYNEQFF.

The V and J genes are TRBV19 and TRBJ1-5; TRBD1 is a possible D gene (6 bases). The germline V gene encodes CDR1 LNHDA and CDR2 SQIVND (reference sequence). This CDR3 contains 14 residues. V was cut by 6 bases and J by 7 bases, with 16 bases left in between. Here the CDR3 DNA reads TGTGCCAGTAGGACGATACAGGGCAGGCAGCCCCAGCATTTT. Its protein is CASRTIQGRQPQHF.